Detailed here is one T cell receptor beta chain. What it binds is not known. The data were taken from a study of CD8 T cells in ankylosing spondylitis. Points from the study as a whole: A TCR beta motif of about 8 highly homologous variants seemed to mark ankylosing spondylitis blood.

V was shortened by 1 base and J by 2 bases, with 18 bases between the two germline ends. The CDR3 is 17 amino acids. In germline, CDR1 is SGHDN, CDR2 FVKESK. Quantitative 5'-RACE with molecular barcodes was used to make the TCR beta libraries. TCRdb reprocessed the 5' RACE reads via MiXCR and lists one record per CDR3 protein. The sample holds over 150,000 distinct CDR3 sequences, about 13% seen once. The TCR originated in a male donor with ankylosing spondylitis or in good health (not recorded which). Material for sequencing was blood, either unsorted or a sorted T cell fraction (not recorded which). This rearrangement joins TRBV14 to TRBJ2-7; D might be TRBD1 (6 bases). CDR3 loop: CASSQGWGRGLPYEQYF. The DNA of the CDR3 is TGTGCCAGCAGCCAAGGGTGGGGGCGAGGCCTGCCCTACGAGCAGTACTTC.